This TCR beta chain was sequenced in a study of blood T cell repertoires in COVID-19. The length of the CDR3 is 13 residues. The V gene lost 8 bases and the J gene lost 6 bases, with 16 bases spanning the gap. Germline V gives CDR1 SNHLY, CDR2 FYNNEI. Sequencing was performed with immunoSEQ multiplex PCR; in TCRdb, only in-frame clones are kept and a portion is missing. The sample consists of 150,000 to 200,000 clones, around 90% of them appearing once. The sequencing sample was made of PBMCs or T cells enriched from blood (not recorded which). This chain joins TRBV2 and TRBJ2-5, with D maybe TRBD2 (5 bases). This clonotype was sampled from a young woman who had recovered from COVID-19. The CDR3 loop reads CASDRDLRQTQYF. In DNA, the CDR3 is TGTGCCAGCGATCGGGATCTGAGGCAGACCCAGTACTTC.